The T cell receptor beta chain under discussion was sequenced for a study of cytotoxic CD8 clonotypes in ibrutinib-treated CLL. The method was immunoSEQ multiplex PCR; TCRdb's version includes in-frame clones alone and lacks a portion of them. The table has 70,000 to 80,000 clones, around four fifths seen once. The CDR3 runs 16 residues. Germline CDR1 is SGHNT and CDR2 is YYREEE (reference sequence). V was pared by 5 bases and J by 2 bases, with 4 bases of the junction left unmatched. The sample was PBMCs, taken after 24 months of ibrutinib treatment. This clonotype was obtained from a human donor with chronic lymphocytic leukemia. The V gene is TRBV5-4, the J gene TRBJ2-6; 10 nucleotides align to TRBD1. The CDR3 region has the DNA TGTGCCAGCAGGCGACAGGGGGCAACTGGGGCCAACGTCCTGACTTTC. Protein: CASRRQGATGANVLTF.